This TCR beta chain was profiled in a study of T cell responses to AZD1222 COVID-19 vaccine (dated by TCRdb to the early 2020s). Describing the broader study: AZD1222 recipients given second doses at about 4 weeks or at about 12 weeks were pooled, since spike-specific TCR depth and breadth were not found to differ between the two schedules. A total of about 230 trial participants underwent TCR sequencing, of whom around 200 received two doses of AZD1222 and 26 received two doses of the MenACWY control vaccine. Enrollment into the trials was organized by age into subgroups of 18-55, 56-69 and 70-plus years, and those subgroups contained roughly 140, 27 and 60 TCR-sequenced participants, respectively.

The CDR3 regions of human TCRbeta chains were analyzed by immunosequencing. Per the authors' processing: Repertoire TCRs were matched against a reference library of SARS-CoV-2-specific TCRs generated with the MIRA antigen-specificity platform. Breadth was defined as the fraction of unique TCRs that were SARS-CoV-2-associated, and depth was defined as the fraction of total T cells that were SARS-CoV-2-associated. Using the MIRA data, each spike-specific TCR was mapped to the spike region that the TCR reacts to and placed in a CD4 or CD8 class. Log10-transformed breadth and depth values were compared by one-way ANOVA with Sidak's multiple comparisons tests. TCRdb obtained this table from immuneACCESS and retained in-frame rearrangements with V and J assigned. These tables miss some clones; where compared with another copy, unresolved V genes account for less than half of the shortfall, and the remainder is unexplained. V and J calls and clone size are those listed in that table; D and trimming were worked out from the DNA. The sample table holds over 100,000 clones, of which about nine tenths were seen once. The ten top clones hold 20% to 25% of the sample.

The time point label of this sample denotes: baseline before first vaccination. Vaccinee samples were obtained from the UK trials COV001 and COV002, which included a single-blind randomized controlled phase 2/3 trial of AZD1222 (ChAdOx1 nCoV-19) in healthy adults. Trial participant PBMC samples were collected at day 0 and day 28 after the second dose for TCRbeta chain sequencing. Broad study findings and their caveats: Most participants were white British and females outnumbered males, and the authors suggested that clonal diversity may have been underestimated. The 56-69-year group was small, and its depth increase did not reach significance, likely because of low power. Conclusions about previously exposed vaccinees were limited because only a handful of AZD1222 recipients were SARS-CoV-2 seropositive at baseline. Nearly half of unique spike-specific TCRs reportedly recognized epitopes outside regions mutated in the B.1.351 and B.1.1.7 variants. Spike-specific TCR breadth and depth rose significantly after two AZD1222 doses compared with day 0 and with MenACWY recipients. The whole spike protein was spanned by vaccine-associated CD4 TCRs, and dominant responses were seen in regions 160-218 and 743-854. Because no day 14 peak-response samples were available, repertoires were characterized only after the peak T cell response.

On this clone: Its antigen remains unidentified. No much larger clone is present one base from it, and per-base qualities are unavailable.

The CDR3 spans 18 residues, from the cysteine through the phenylalanine. Kept here is only the CDR3 DNA, which spans 54 bases and is read in frame from base 1. Relative to germline, V is missing 1 base and J is missing 6 bases, with 12 bases of the junction outside any gene match. The germline V gene encodes CDR1 MNHEY and CDR2 SMNVEV (reference sequence). This receptor was identified in an adult in good health. The sample in question was peripheral blood, obtained on day 0 of AZD1222 vaccination. Rearrangement joined TRBV27 to TRBJ2-3; TRBD2 aligns with 11 central bases. The bases read TGTGCCAGCAGTTTATTTGGTCTGGTGTCTAGCGGGGGGGATACGCAGTATTTT. The resulting protein is CASSLFGLVSSGGDTQYF.